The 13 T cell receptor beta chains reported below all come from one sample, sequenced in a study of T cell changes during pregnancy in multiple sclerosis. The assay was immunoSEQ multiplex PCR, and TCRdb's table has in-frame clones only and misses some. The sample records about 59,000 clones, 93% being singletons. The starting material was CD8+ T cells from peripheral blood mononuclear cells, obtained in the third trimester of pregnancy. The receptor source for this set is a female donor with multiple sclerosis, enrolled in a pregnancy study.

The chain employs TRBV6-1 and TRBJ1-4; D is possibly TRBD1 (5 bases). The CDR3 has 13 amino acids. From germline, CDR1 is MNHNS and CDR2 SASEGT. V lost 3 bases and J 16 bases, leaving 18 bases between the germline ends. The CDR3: CASSDRVENYPFF. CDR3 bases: TGTGCCAGCAGTGACAGGGTCGAAAATTATCCGTTTTTT.

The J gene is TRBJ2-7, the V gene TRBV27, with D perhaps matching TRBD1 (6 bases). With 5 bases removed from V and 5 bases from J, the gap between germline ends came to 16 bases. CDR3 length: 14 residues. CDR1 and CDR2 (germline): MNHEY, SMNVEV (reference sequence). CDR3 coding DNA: TGTGCCAGCAGTATCATGACAGGCACTAACGAGCAGTACTTC. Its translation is CASSIMTGTNEQYF.

The CDR3: CASSINLAGEQYF. CDR3 DNA sequence: TGTGCCAGTAGTATAAATCTAGCGGGAGAGCAGTACTTC. This chain joins TRBV19 and TRBJ2-7, with 9 bases that match TRBD2. Germline loops: CDR1 LNHDA, CDR2 SQIVND (reference sequence). The CDR3 has 13 amino acids. The trim removed 2 bases at V and 7 bases at J, leaving 3 bases unmatched.

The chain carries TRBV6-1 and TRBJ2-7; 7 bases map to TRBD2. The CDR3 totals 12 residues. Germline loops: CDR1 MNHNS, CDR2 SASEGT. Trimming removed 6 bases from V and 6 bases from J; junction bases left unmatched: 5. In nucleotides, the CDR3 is TGTGCCAGCAGAGGCCCGGGGGGCGAGCAGTACTTC. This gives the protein CASRGPGGEQYF.

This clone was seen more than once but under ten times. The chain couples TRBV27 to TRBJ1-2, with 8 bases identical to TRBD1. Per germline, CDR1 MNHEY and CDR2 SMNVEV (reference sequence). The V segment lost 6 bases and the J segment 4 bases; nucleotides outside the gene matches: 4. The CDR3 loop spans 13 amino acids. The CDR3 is CASRDRGPYGYTF. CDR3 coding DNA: TGTGCCAGCAGAGACAGGGGCCCCTATGGCTACACCTTC.

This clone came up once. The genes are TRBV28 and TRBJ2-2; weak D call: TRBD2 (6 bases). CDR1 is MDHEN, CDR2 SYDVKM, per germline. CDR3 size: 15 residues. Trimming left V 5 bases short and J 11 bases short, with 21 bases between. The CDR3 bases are TGTGCCAGCAGTCCGTTATACGCGGCGGGACGAGAGCTGTTTTTT. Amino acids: CASSPLYAAGRELFF.

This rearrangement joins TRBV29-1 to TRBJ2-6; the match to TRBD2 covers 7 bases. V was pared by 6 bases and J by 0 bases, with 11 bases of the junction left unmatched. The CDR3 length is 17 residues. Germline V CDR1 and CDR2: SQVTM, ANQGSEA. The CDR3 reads CSVAGEGRFSGANVLTF. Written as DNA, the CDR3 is TGCAGCGTCGCCGGGGAGGGAAGATTCTCTGGGGCCAACGTCCTGACTTTC.

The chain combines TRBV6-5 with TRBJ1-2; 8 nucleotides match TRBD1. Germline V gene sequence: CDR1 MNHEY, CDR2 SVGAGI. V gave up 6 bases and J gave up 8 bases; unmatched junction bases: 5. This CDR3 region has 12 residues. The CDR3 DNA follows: TGTGCCAGCAGCCAGACAGGGGCCGGCTACACCTTC. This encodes CASSQTGAGYTF.

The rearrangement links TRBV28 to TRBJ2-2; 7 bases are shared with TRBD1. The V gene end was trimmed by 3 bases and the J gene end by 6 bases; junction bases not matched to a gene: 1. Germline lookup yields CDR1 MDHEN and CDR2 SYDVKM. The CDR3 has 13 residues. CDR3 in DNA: TGTGCCAGCAGTTTTCAGGGGGCCGGGGAGCTGTTTTTT. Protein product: CASSFQGAGELFF.

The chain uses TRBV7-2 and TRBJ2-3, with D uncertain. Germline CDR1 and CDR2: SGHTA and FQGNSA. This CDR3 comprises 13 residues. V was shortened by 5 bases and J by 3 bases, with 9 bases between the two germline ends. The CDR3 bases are TGTGCCAGCAGCCCCGAGTTAACAGATACGCAGTATTTT. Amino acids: CASSPELTDTQYF.

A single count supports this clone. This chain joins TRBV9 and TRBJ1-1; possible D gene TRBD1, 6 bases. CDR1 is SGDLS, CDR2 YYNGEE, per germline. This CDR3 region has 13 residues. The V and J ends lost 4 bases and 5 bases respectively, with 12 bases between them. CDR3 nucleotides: TGTGCCAGCAGCCCACAGGGAAAGACTGAAGCTTTCTTT. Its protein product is CASSPQGKTEAFF.

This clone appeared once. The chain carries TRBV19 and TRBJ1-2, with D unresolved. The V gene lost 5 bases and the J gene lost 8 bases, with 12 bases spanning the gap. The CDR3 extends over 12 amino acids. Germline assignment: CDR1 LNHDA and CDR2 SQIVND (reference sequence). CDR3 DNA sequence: TGTGCCAGTAGTGAGCCGCCGGGAGGCTACACCTTC. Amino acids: CASSEPPGGYTF. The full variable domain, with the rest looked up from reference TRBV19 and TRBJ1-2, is DGGITQSPKYLFRKEGQNVTLSCEQNLNHDAMYWYRQDPGQGLRLIYYSQIVNDFQKGDIAEGYSVSREKKESFPLTVTSAQKNPTAFYLCASSEPPGGYTFGSGTRLTVV.

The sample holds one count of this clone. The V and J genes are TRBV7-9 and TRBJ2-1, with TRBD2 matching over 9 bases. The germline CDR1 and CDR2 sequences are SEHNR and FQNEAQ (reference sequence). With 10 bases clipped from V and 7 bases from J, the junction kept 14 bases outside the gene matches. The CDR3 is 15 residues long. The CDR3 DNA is TGTGCCATCATGGAATATAGCGGGAGAGAGAATGAGCAGTTCTTC. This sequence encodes CAIMEYSGRENEQFF.